This T cell receptor beta chain was obtained from a study of memory CD4+ T cells and cytomegalovirus serostatus (dated by TCRdb to the late 2010s). Describing the broader study: The approximately 35 healthy Belgian adults in the cohort included 9 who were CMV seropositive and approximately 25 who were CMV seronegative. To replicate a published TCR-based CMV serostatus classifier, the study sequenced CD4+ memory TCRbeta repertoires from a Belgian cohort whose cytomegalovirus serostatus was known.

Single viable CD3+CD4+CD8-CD45RO+ cells were sorted as memory CD4+ T cells on a FACSAria II. CMV serostatus was determined using a Roche Elecsys assay that detects serum IgG against CMV pp150, pp28, p38 and p52. After thawing, total CD4+ T cells were enriched by positive selection with CD4 magnetic microbeads. The samples came from a different study that was designed specifically to examine the CD4+ T cell memory repertoire. Peripheral blood mononuclear cells were isolated and cryopreserved according to standard operating procedures, and serum was kept at -80 degrees C. The staining used CD3-PerCP (BW264/56), CD4-APC (RPA-T4), CD45RO-PE (UCHT1) and CD8-Pacific Orange (3B5) antibodies, and Sytox blue was used to exclude non-viable cells. Comments on this clone: Its antigen is unknown. One base away there is no much larger clone; base qualities are not given.

Here is what the overall study found, with its caveats: Only CD4+CD45RO+ memory cells were sequenced, in contrast to the original study, in which naive and memory CD4+ and CD8+ populations were covered. For CMV serostatus prediction, a median bootstrapped AUC of approximately 0.95 was reached with the original framework, and a median bootstrapped AUC of around 0.9 was reached with a US-trained random forest. The results were read as suggesting that the CMV-associated TCR signature is, for the most part, present in the CD4+ memory repertoire. Among the 150 to 200 previously reported CMV-associated TCRbeta sequences, 67 showed up in the CD4+ memory repertoires, with each one found in between one and five individuals. The original-framework classifier achieved a median bootstrapped AUC of about 0.94 with a 95% CI of 0.76-1.00 on the Belgian cohort.

From the cysteine through the phenylalanine, the CDR3 covers 16 amino acids. The CDR3 DNA has 48 bases and is translated from base 1. V has 1 base trimmed and J has 3 bases trimmed; junction bases matching no gene number 5. CDR1 and CDR2 are read off the germline V gene as LGHNA and YSLEER. Genomic DNA was extracted from sorted cells with the Quick-DNA Microprep Kit. TCRbeta DNA was amplified with the immunoSEQ hsTCRbeta kit following the manufacturer's protocol. An Illumina MiSeq instrument was used to sequence the TCRbeta libraries. In the original analysis: Following removal of out-of-frame sequences, roughly 2 million distinct TCRbeta sequences were retained, with an average of around 67,000 per individual. Two values were used to score each individual: the count of around 150 previously reported CMV-associated TCRbeta sequences and the total count of productive distinct TCRbeta sequences. A beta-binomial model was reimplemented in Python, and scikit-learn random forests with default parameters were trained on US cohort data. Classifier performance on the Belgian cohort was summarized as median AUC with percentile confidence intervals over 10,000 bootstrap iterations. Sourced from immuneACCESS, this table was stored by TCRdb with only in-frame sequences that have V and J called. A share of the clones is absent; for the studies checked, an unresolved V gene accounts for under half, and the remainder has no known explanation. Clone size and V and J calls were adopted from that table, with D and trimming inferred from the DNA. Present in this sample are 61,000 or so clones, 80% of which were seen just once. Over 0.4% of the sample is held by the ten biggest clonotypes.

The sequence joins TRBV4-3 to TRBJ2-7; TRBD1 fits 11 bases in the junction. This receptor was obtained from an adult in good health and CMV-seronegative. Some clones in this sample may be carry-over from other donors' samples. Sequencing used memory CD4+ T cells from blood. CDR3 region: CASSQGAGTGGYEQYF. The DNA sequence is given as TGCGCCAGCAGCCAAGGTGCGGGGACAGGGGGCTACGAGCAGTACTTC.